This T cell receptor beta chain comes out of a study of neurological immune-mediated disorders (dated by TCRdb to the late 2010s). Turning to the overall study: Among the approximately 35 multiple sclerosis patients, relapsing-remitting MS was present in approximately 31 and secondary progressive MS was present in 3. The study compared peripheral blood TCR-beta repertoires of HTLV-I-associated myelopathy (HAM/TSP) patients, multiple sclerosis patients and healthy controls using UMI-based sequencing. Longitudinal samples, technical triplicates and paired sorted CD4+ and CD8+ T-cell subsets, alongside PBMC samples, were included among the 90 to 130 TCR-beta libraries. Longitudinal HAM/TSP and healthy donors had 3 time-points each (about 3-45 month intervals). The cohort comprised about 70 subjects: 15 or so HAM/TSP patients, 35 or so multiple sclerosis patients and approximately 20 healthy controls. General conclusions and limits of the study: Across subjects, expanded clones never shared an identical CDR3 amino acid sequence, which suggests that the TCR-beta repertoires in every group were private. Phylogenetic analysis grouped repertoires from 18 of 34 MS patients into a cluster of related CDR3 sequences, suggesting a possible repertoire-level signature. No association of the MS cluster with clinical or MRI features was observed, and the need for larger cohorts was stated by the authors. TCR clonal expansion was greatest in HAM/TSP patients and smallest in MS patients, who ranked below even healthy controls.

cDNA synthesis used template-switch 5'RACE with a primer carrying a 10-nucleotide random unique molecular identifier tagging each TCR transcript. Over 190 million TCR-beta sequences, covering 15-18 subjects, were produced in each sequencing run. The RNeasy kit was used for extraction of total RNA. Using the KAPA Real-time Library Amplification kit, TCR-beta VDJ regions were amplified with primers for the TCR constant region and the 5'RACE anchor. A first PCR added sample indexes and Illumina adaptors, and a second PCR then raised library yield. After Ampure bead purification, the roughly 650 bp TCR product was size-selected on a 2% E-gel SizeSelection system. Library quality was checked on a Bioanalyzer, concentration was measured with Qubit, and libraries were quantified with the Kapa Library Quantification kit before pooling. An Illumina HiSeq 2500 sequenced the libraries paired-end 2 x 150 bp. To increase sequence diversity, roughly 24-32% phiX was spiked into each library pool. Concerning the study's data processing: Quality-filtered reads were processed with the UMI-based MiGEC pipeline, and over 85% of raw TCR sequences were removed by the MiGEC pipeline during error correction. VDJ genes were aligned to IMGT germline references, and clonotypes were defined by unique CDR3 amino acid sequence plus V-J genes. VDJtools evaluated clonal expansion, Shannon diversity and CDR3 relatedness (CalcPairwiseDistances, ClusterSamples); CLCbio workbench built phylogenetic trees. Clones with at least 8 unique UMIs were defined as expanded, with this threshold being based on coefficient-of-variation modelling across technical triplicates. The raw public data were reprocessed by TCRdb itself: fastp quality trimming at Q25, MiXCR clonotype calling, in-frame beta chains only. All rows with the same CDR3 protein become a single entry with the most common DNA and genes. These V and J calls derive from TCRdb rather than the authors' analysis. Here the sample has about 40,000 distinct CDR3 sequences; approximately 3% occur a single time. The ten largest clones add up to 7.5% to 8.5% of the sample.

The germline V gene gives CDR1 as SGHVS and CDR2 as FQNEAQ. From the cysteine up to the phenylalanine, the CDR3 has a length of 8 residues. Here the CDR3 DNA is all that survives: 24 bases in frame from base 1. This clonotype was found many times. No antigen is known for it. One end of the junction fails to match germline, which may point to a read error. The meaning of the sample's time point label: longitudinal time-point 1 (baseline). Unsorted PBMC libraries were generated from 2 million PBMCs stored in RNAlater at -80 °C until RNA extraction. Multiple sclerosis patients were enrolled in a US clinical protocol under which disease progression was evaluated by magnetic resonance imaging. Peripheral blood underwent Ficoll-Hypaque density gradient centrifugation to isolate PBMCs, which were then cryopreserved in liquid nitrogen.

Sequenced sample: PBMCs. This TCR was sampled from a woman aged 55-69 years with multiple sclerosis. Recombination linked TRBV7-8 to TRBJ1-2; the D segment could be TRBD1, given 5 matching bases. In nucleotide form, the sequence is TGTGCCAGCAGCAGGGACTCCTTC. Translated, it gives CASSRDSF.